This paragraph covers one TCR beta chain sequence. This clone was seen only once. There is no known antigen for this receptor. No much larger clonotype is one base removed from it; base qualities were not supplied. The junction shows trimming of 1 base on V and 6 bases on J, plus 13 bases between the germline ends. Per the germline V gene, SGHRS is the CDR1 and YFSETQ is the CDR2. The CDR3 runs 14 residues from the cysteine to the phenylalanine. The entry retains the CDR3 DNA only, 42 bases that are in frame from base 1. This sample was included in a study of control samples from healthy donors and cancer patients (dated by TCRdb to 2018 to 2020). The method behind the library was the immunoSEQ multiplex PCR assay. TCRdb took over this immuneACCESS table, retaining in-frame rearrangements with V and J assigned. Such tables are incomplete; in checked studies, under half of the missing clones stem from an unresolved V gene, and the remainder is unexplained. The sample profile shows about 120,000 clones; around 91% of them were found once. Together, the top ten hold 1% to 1.4% of the sample.

Recombination connected TRBV5-1 to TRBJ1-2; 6 matching bases give a weak D call of TRBD1. What was sequenced was PBMCs. This clonotype was obtained from a woman aged 50 to 60 with colorectal cancer. This receptor has the CDR3 CASSLTGSSDGYTF. DNA sequence: TGCGCCAGCAGCTTGACAGGGTCTAGTGATGGCTACACCTTC.